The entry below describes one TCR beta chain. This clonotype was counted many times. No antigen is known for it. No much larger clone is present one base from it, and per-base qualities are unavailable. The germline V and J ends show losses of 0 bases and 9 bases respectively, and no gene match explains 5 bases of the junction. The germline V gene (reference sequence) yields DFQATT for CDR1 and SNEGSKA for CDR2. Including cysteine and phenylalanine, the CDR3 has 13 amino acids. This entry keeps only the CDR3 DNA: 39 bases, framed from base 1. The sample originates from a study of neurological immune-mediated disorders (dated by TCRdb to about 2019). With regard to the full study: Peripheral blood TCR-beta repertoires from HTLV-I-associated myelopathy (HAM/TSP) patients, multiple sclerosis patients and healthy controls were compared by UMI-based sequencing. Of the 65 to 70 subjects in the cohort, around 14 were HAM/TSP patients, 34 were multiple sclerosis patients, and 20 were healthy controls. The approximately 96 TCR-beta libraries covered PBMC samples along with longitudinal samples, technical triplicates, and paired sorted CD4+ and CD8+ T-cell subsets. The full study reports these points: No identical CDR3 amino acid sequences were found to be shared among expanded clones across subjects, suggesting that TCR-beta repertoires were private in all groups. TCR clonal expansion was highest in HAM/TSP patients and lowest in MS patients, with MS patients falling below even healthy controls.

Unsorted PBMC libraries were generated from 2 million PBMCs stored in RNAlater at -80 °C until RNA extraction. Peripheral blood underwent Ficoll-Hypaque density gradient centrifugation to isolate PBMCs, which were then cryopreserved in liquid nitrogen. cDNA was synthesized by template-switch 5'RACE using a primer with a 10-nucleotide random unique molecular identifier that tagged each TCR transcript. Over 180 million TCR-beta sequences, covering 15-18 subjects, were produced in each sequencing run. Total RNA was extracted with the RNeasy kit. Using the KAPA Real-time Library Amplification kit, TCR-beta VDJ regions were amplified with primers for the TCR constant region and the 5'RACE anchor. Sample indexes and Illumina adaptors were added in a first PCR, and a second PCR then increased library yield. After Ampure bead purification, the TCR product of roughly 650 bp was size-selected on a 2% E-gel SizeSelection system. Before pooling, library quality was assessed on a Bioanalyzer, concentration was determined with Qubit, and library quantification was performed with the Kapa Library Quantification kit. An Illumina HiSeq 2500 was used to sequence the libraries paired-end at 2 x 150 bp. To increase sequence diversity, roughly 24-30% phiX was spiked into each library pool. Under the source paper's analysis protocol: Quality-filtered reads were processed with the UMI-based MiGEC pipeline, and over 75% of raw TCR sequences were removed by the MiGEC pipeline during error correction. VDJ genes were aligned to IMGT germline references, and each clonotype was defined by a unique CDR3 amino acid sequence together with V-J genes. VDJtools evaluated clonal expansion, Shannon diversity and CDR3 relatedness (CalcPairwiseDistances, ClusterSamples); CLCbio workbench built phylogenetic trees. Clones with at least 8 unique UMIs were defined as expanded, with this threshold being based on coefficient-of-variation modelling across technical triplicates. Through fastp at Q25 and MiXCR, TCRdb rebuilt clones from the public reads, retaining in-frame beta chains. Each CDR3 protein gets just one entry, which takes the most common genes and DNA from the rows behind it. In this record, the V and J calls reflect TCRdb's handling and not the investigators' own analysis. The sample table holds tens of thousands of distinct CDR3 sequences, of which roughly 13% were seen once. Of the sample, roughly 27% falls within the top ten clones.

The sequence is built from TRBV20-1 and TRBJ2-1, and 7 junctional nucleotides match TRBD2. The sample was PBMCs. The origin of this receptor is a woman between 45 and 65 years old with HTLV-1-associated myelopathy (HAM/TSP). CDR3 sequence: CSAREGGIVEQFF. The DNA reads TGCAGTGCTAGAGAGGGGGGGATTGTTGAGCAGTTCTTC.